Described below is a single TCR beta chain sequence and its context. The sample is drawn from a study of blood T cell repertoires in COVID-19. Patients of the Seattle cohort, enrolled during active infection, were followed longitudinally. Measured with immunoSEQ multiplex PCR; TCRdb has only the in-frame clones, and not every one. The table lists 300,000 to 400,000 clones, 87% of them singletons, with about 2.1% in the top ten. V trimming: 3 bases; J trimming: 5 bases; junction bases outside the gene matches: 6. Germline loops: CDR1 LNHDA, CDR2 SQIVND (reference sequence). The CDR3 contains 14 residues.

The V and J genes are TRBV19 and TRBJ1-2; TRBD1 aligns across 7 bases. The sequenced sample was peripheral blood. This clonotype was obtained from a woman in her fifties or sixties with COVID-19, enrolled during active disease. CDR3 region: CASSMRGTAYGYTF. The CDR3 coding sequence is TGTGCCAGTAGTATGAGGGGGACAGCTTATGGCTACACCTTC.